These 8 T cell receptor beta chains were all obtained from the same sample, sequenced in a study of beta chain features in type 1 diabetes. General study results and limits: Among patients with Type 1 diabetes, TCRB CDR3s were moderately but significantly shorter in every one of the four CD4+ subsets.

No antigen is known for these receptors. Reverse transcribing all isolated RNA meant expressed TCRB transcripts were sequenced. Produced via immunoSEQ multiplex PCR; TCRdb's table is partial and in-frame only. This sample has 150,000 to 200,000 clones, with 63% found just once. Sequencing was carried out using naive CD4+ T cells from blood. The receptors here all came from a man aged 25-45 years with type 1 diabetes.

CDR3 amino acids: CASQKEGWQPQHF. CDR3 DNA: TGTGCCAGCCAGAAGGAGGGTTGGCAGCCCCAGCATTTT. This sequence joins TRBV7-2 and TRBJ1-5; D is unclear. In germline, CDR1 is SGHTA, CDR2 FQGNSA. This CDR3 is built from 13 residues. V was clipped by 8 bases and J by 7 bases, with 15 bases between them.

This chain links TRBV11-2 with TRBJ2-5; the D gene could be TRBD1 or TRBD2 (6 bases each). The CDR3 loop spans 12 amino acids. Trimming left V 6 bases short and J 5 bases short, with 10 bases between. The germline gives CDR1 SGHAT, CDR2 FQNNGV. The CDR3 DNA reads as TGTGCCAGCAGTACAGGGAGGGAGACCCAGTACTTC. Its protein product is CASSTGRETQYF. Supplemented by reference TRBV11-2 and TRBJ2-5, the full variable domain reads EAGVAQSPRYKIIEKRQSVAFWCNPISGHATLYWYQQILGQGPKLLIQFQNNGVVDDSQLPKDRFSAERLKGVDSTLKIQPAKLEDSAVYLCASSTGRETQYFGPGTRLLVL.

CDR3 sequence reads: CSAVMNTEAFF. The CDR3 nucleotides are TGCAGCGCCGTAATGAACACTGAAGCTTTCTTT. This chain connects TRBV29-1 to TRBJ1-1; the D is unclear. This CDR3 comprises 11 residues. The V end lost 7 bases, the J end lost 0 bases, and 6 bases lay between the germline ends. In germline, CDR1 is SQVTM, CDR2 ANQGSEA.

This clone turned up a few times. The CDR3, as DNA: TGTGCCAGTAGTATAAGCCAAGAGACCCAGTACTTC. It is translated as CASSISQETQYF. V usage is TRBV19 and J usage is TRBJ2-5, with D hard to call. Germline assignment: CDR1 LNHDA and CDR2 SQIVND (reference sequence). The CDR3 is made up of 12 amino acids. Trimming left V 2 bases short and J 1 base short, with 2 bases between.

The V call is TRBV6-6, the J call TRBJ2-1; TRBD2 matches 13 bases. Per the germline V gene, CDR1 is MNHNY and CDR2 is SVGAGI (reference sequence). Trimming took 6 bases from V and 7 from J; bases not matched to a gene: 3. The CDR3 sequence is 14 residues long. CDR3 DNA sequence: TGTGCCAGCAGCCCGACTAGCGGGGGGAATGAGCAGTTCTTC. It encodes CASSPTSGGNEQFF.

The genes are TRBV11-2 and TRBJ2-7, with 7 bases that match TRBD1. Germline trimming cut 5 bases from V and 1 base from J; bases unmatched to any gene: 5. Germline values: CDR1 SGHAT, CDR2 FQNNGV. The CDR3 has 14 amino acids. CDR3 protein: CASSMDRTSYEQYF. CDR3 sequence (DNA): TGTGCCAGCAGCATGGACAGGACTTCCTACGAGCAGTACTTC.

The V gene is TRBV9, the J gene TRBJ1-4; 9 nucleotides agree with TRBD1. From germline, CDR1 is SGDLS and CDR2 YYNGEE. This CDR3 comprises 15 residues. Losses at the gene ends were 0 bases for V and 6 bases for J; bases not matched to a gene: 3. The CDR3, as DNA: TGTGCCAGCAGCGTAGTAGGACAGGGGTATGAAAAACTGTTTTTT. Its translation is CASSVVGQGYEKLFF. Full variable domain (rest looked up from reference TRBV9 and TRBJ1-4): DSGVTQTPKHLITATGQRVTLRCSPRSGDLSVYWYQQSLDQGLQFLIQYYNGEERAKGNILERFSAQQFPDLHSELNLSSLELGDSALYFCASSVVGQGYEKLFFGSGTQLSVL.

V usage is TRBV5-6 and J usage is TRBJ2-1; 7 nucleotides align to TRBD1. The trim removed 0 bases at V and 4 bases at J, leaving 7 bases unmatched. Germline assignment: CDR1 SGHDT and CDR2 YYEEEE. This CDR3 region has 16 residues. This CDR3 is CASSLDTGQIYNEQFF. The DNA of the CDR3 is TGTGCCAGCAGCTTGGATACGGGACAGATATACAATGAGCAGTTCTTC.